A selection of T cell receptor beta chains follows, all from one sample in a study of blood T cell repertoires in COVID-19. The repertoire was sequenced with immunoSEQ multiplex PCR; TCRdb's copy has only in-frame clones and lacks some. The sample contains about 63,000 clones, approximately 79% of which appear only once. Sample: peripheral blood. These receptors were taken from a human donor in a cohort sampled during active COVID-19. Both conserved end residues are part of each CDR3. The D gene is left open where the match is weak. Expanded clones get a size class; other rows say once, few or many, or leave the size out.

>.|.|TRBJ2-4|TRBV19
CASTLTLVSNIQYF
TGTGCCAGTACCCTTACTCTAGTTTCAAACATTCAGTACTTC
>.|TRBD1|TRBJ1-2|TRBV4-1
CASRGQEVHYGYTF
TGCGCCAGCCGGGGACAGGAGGTCCACTATGGCTACACCTTC
>.|TRBD2|TRBJ2-5|TRBV7-6
CASSPRLAVQETQYF
TGTGCCAGCAGCCCTAGACTAGCAGTACAAGAGACCCAGTACTTC
>once|.|TRBJ2-3|TRBV7-2
CASSALGGQASDTQYF
TGTGCCAGCAGCGCTTTGGGAGGACAGGCTTCAGATACGCAGTATTTT
>few|.|TRBJ2-1|TRBV28
CASREPGGEQFF
TGTGCCAGCAGGGAGCCCGGTGGGGAGCAGTTCTTC
>.|.|TRBJ2-3|TRBV15
CATSRLTGTDTQYF
TGTGCCACCAGCAGACTTACAGGCACAGATACGCAGTATTTT
>.|TRBD1|TRBJ1-4|TRBV28
CASSSGGKEEKLFF
TGTGCCAGCAGTTCAGGGGGAAAGGAGGAAAAACTGTTTTTT
>once|.|TRBJ1-5|TRBV21-1
CASSKGDRVRYSNQPQHF
TGTGCCAGCAGCAAGGGAGACAGGGTTCGGTATAGCAATCAGCCCCAGCATTTT
>.|TRBD1|TRBJ2-1|TRBV19
CASRQGAWNEQFF
TGTGCCAGTAGACAGGGGGCTTGGAATGAGCAGTTCTTC
>.|TRBD1|TRBJ1-2|TRBV19
CASSYRTGHGYTF
TGTGCCAGTAGTTACCGGACAGGGCATGGCTACACCTTC
>.|.|TRBJ2-2|TRBV7-2
CASSSLQASYGGELFF
TGTGCCAGCAGCTCTCTTCAGGCTTCCTATGGCGGGGAGCTGTTTTTT
>once|.|TRBJ2-7|TRBV28
CASLALPSTSEQYF
TGTGCCAGCTTGGCCCTGCCCTCCACGTCCGAGCAGTACTTC
>.|TRBD2|TRBJ2-7|TRBV7-7
CASSLKIYSGRAPLEQYF
TGTGCTAGCAGCTTAAAAATTTATAGCGGGAGGGCCCCCCTCGAGCAGTACTTC
>.|TRBD2|TRBJ2-5|TRBV19
CASPGLAEETQYF
TGTGCCAGCCCGGGACTAGCGGAAGAGACCCAGTACTTC
>many|.|TRBJ1-1|TRBV29-1
CSVVNRDEAFF
TGCAGCGTTGTTAACAGGGATGAAGCTTTCTTT
>.|.|TRBJ1-3|TRBV5-6
CASSLVASTGNTIYF
TGTGCCAGCAGCTTGGTAGCATCGACTGGAAACACCATATATTTT
>.|.|TRBJ1-4|TRBV7-2
CASSPTWAGEKLFF
TGTGCCAGCAGCCCCACGTGGGCGGGTGAAAAACTGTTTTTT
>.|TRBD1|TRBJ2-3|TRBV24-1
CATSDTRDSVRDTQYF
TGTGCCACCAGTGATACCCGGGACAGCGTTCGGGATACGCAGTATTTT
>.|TRBD1|TRBJ1-1|TRBV12-3/TRBV12-4
CASTHRGGTEAFF
TGTGCCAGTACCCACAGGGGGGGGACTGAAGCTTTCTTT
>once|TRBD2|TRBJ2-1|TRBV5-1
CASSFSAGGPFNEQFF
TGCGCCAGCAGCTTCTCAGCGGGAGGGCCTTTCAATGAGCAGTTCTTC
>.|TRBD1|TRBJ2-7|TRBV20-1
CSASARGQGTKEQYF
TGCAGTGCTAGTGCCCGAGGACAGGGTACTAAAGAGCAGTACTTC
>.|.|TRBJ1-5|TRBV5-6
CASSLDAVLGPDQPQHF
TGTGCCAGCAGCTTGGACGCAGTCCTAGGTCCCGATCAGCCCCAGCATTTT
>few|.|TRBJ1-2|TRBV7-9
CASSFSGRLTGTGYTF
TGTGCCAGCAGCTTTTCCGGACGGTTAACAGGGACTGGCTACACCTTC
>.|.|TRBJ1-2|TRBV28
CASRTGSLNYGYTF
TGTGCCAGCAGGACAGGTAGCCTCAACTATGGCTACACCTTC
>.|.|TRBJ2-1|TRBV6-2/TRBV6-3
CASSYPPREQFF
TGTGCCAGCAGTTACCCCCCCCGTGAGCAGTTCTTC
>.|TRBD2|TRBJ2-7|TRBV11-2
CASSLVGGLAGDYEQYF
TGTGCCAGCAGCTTAGTTGGGGGACTAGCGGGAGATTACGAGCAGTACTTC
>.|TRBD1|TRBJ1-6|TRBV28
CASRNTGGDNSPLHF
TGTGCCAGCAGAAATACAGGGGGCGACAATTCACCCCTCCACTTT
>.|.|TRBJ1-1|TRBV30
CAWAPGKNTEAFF
TGTGCCTGGGCGCCAGGGAAGAACACTGAAGCTTTCTTT
>.|.|TRBJ2-2|TRBV5-1
CASRGNTGELFF
TGCGCCAGCAGGGGCAACACCGGGGAGCTGTTTTTT
>once|TRBD1|TRBJ1-5|TRBV10-3
CAMRRGGGNQPQHF
TGTGCCATGAGGCGAGGGGGCGGCAATCAGCCCCAGCATTTT
>.|TRBD1|TRBJ2-1|TRBV18
CASSPRQGEGEQFF
TGTGCCAGCTCCCCGCGACAGGGGGAAGGGGAGCAGTTCTTC
>.|TRBD2|TRBJ2-1|TRBV5-5
CASSPRSSGYNEQFF
TGTGCCAGCAGCCCTCGGTCTAGCGGGTACAATGAGCAGTTCTTC
>.|.|TRBJ1-2|TRBV12-2
CASRVLGGWDYGYTF
TGTGCAAGTCGCGTCCTAGGAGGGTGGGACTATGGCTACACCTTC
>.|TRBD1|TRBJ2-7|TRBV5-3
CARSLDQDRVDKHEQYF
TGTGCCAGAAGCTTGGACCAGGACAGGGTGGATAAGCACGAGCAGTACTTC
>.|.|TRBJ2-5|TRBV5-1
CASSPVARVAQETQYF
TGCGCCAGCAGTCCTGTAGCCAGGGTAGCCCAAGAGACCCAGTACTTC
>.|.|TRBJ2-1|TRBV4-1
CASSPGVGNEQFF
TGCGCCAGCAGCCCTGGTGTCGGCAATGAGCAGTTCTTC
>.|.|TRBJ2-7|TRBV7-8
CASTPSFGSSYEQYF
TGTGCCAGCACCCCTTCTTTCGGGAGCTCCTACGAGCAGTACTTC
>.|.|TRBJ2-7|TRBV5-1
CASSLGSSYEQYF
TGCGCCAGCAGCTTGGGGAGCTCCTACGAGCAGTACTTC
>.|.|TRBJ1-4|TRBV30
CASERGSNEKLFF
TGTGCCTCCGAAAGGGGATCTAATGAAAAACTGTTTTTT
>.|.|TRBJ2-1|TRBV28
CASSLRSRRRDEQFF
TGTGCCAGCAGTTTAAGGAGCCGGCGGAGGGATGAGCAGTTCTTC
>once|.|TRBJ1-2|TRBV30
CAWYGQISGYTF
TGTGCCTGGTACGGACAGATTTCAGGCTACACCTTC
>.|.|TRBJ1-1|TRBV27
CASSFRGSTEAFF
TGTGCCAGCAGTTTTCGGGGAAGCACTGAAGCTTTCTTT
>.|TRBD2|TRBJ2-7|TRBV15
CATSRETSGYEQYF
TGTGCCACCAGCAGAGAGACTAGCGGGTACGAGCAGTACTTC
>.|TRBD2|TRBJ2-7|TRBV2
CASSDREESYEQYF
TGTGCCAGCAGTGATCGGGAGGAATCCTACGAGCAGTACTTC
>.|TRBD2|TRBJ2-1|TRBV11-2
CASSLRTNGRNNEQFF
TGTGCCAGCAGCTTAAGGACCAACGGGAGGAACAATGAGCAGTTCTTC
>.|.|TRBJ2-6|TRBV27
CASKQEKNSGANVLTF
TGTGCCAGCAAGCAGGAAAAGAACTCTGGGGCCAACGTCCTGACTTTC
>.|TRBD2|TRBJ2-2|TRBV3-1/TRBV3-2
CASSRTSGRFDTGELFF
TGTGCCAGCAGTCGGACTAGCGGGAGGTTCGACACCGGGGAGCTGTTTTTT
>.|TRBD1|TRBJ1-2|TRBV9
CASSSRTGMGGYTF
TGTGCCAGCAGCTCCCGGACAGGAATGGGGGGCTACACCTTC
>once|.|TRBJ2-7|TRBV28
CASRTGSLKSEQYF
TGTGCCAGCAGGACGGGTTCCCTTAAAAGCGAGCAGTACTTC
>.|.|TRBJ1-1|TRBV11-3
CASSLTQNTEAFF
TGTGCCAGCAGCTTAACTCAGAACACTGAAGCTTTCTTT
>.|TRBD1|TRBJ1-5|TRBV19
CASSIRGNNQPQHF
TGTGCCAGTAGTATCAGGGGGAATAATCAGCCCCAGCATTTT